Presented here are 4 T cell receptor beta chains from one specimen sequenced in a study of cytomegalovirus exposure and HLA in healthy donors. Assay used: immunoSEQ multiplex PCR; TCRdb lists only in-frame clones, some missing. The repertoire consists of 200,000 to 250,000 clones, with around four fifths occurring once and the leading ten covering roughly 5.7%. Sequenced input: PBMCs. Receptors were obtained from a woman between 18 and 29 years old in good health and CMV-seronegative.

The chain joins TRBV5-6 to TRBJ1-2; perhaps TRBD1 as D (5 bases). V lost 4 bases and J 1 base, leaving 23 bases between the germline ends. The CDR3 contains 18 residues. CDR1 is SGHDT, CDR2 YYEEEE, per germline. Written as DNA, the CDR3 is TGTGCCAGCAGCCTCTACTTCACCGGACACTTCATTAACTATGGCTACACCTTC. Translated: CASSLYFTGHFINYGYTF.

A remark on this clone: One junction end disagrees with the germline gene, perhaps due to a read error. This chain joins TRBV27 and TRBJ2-7; 9 nucleotides align to TRBD1. This CDR3 contains 14 residues. The germline V gene encodes CDR1 MNHEY and CDR2 SMNVEV (reference sequence). CDR3 region: CASSQSRDRATTDF. The CDR3 nucleotides read TGTGCCAGCAGCCAGAGTCGGGACAGGGCCACTACGGACTTC.

The chain links TRBV5-1 to TRBJ2-5, with 11 bases lining up with TRBD1. V lost 4 bases, J lost 5 bases, and 10 bases stayed unmatched. The CDR3 runs to 16 residues. CDR1 is SGHRS and CDR2 is YFSETQ in the germline V gene. CDR3 bases: TGCGCCAGCAGCACGACTACAGGGACAGGGGGGGAGACCCAGTACTTC. Protein sequence: CASSTTTGTGGETQYF.

V gene TRBV2 combines with J gene TRBJ2-3, with D possibly being TRBD1 (6 bases). The CDR3 contains 16 residues. The germline CDR1 and CDR2 sequences are SNHLY and FYNNEI. The V end lost 6 bases, the J end lost 0 bases, and 16 bases lay between the germline ends. In DNA form, the CDR3 reads TGTGCCAGCAGCGTCGGGACATCCTATAGCACAGATACGCAGTATTTT. Translated, it gives CASSVGTSYSTDTQYF.